Listed here are 20 T cell receptor beta chains from one sample, sequenced in a study of blood T cell repertoires in COVID-19. Assay: immunoSEQ multiplex PCR; the TCRdb copy retains only in-frame clones and omits some. The sample consists of fewer than 110,000 clones, around 84% of them appearing once. Material: peripheral blood. The receptors shown here come from a woman between 65 and 79 years old with active or convalescent COVID-19.

This chain uses TRBV5-8 with TRBJ2-3, with D possibly matching TRBD1 (6 bases). The CDR3 is 15 residues long. Germline loops: CDR1 SGHTS, CDR2 YDEGEE. The V end was cut by 1 base, the J end by 6 bases, with 15 bases between. The DNA of the CDR3 is TGTGCCAGCAGCTTGCAGGCCAGGGGCTCCGATACGCAGTATTTT. Its protein product is CASSLQARGSDTQYF.

This clone was seen a single time. The CDR3 protein is CASSEAGGSGTQYF. The CDR3 bases are TGTGCCAGCAGTGAAGCTGGGGGGTCAGGGACCCAGTACTTC. V gene TRBV2 combines with J gene TRBJ2-5; D is perhaps TRBD2 (6 bases). CDR1 is SNHLY and CDR2 is FYNNEI in the germline V gene. CDR3 length: 14 amino acids. V lost 0 bases, J lost 7 bases, and 12 bases lay in between. The entire variable domain, with the rest obtained from reference TRBV2 and TRBJ2-5, is as follows: EPEVTQTPSHQVTQMGQEVILRCVPISNHLYFYWYRQILGQKVEFLVSFYNNEISEKSEIFDDQFSVERPDGSNFTLKIRSTKLEDSAMYFCASSEAGGSGTQYFGPGTRLLVL.

The chain has TRBV7-2 and TRBJ2-1, with 9 nucleotides matching TRBD2. This CDR3 is 15 amino acids long. V dropped 5 bases and J dropped 8; count of bases not matched to a gene: 10. Germline CDR1 SGHTA, CDR2 FQGNSA. This CDR3 is CASSPSGRTYYEQFF. The CDR3 DNA reads as TGTGCCAGCAGCCCCAGCGGGAGGACGTATTATGAGCAGTTCTTC.

V is TRBV7-8 and J is TRBJ2-7, with D possibly matching TRBD1 (6 bases). This CDR3 contains 17 residues. Trimming shortened V by 5 bases and J by 1 base, and 21 bases separated the two germline ends. CDR1 is SGHVS and CDR2 is FQNEAQ in the germline V gene. CDR3 nucleotides: TGTGCCAGCAGCCCAAAAGGACAGACACGGCCTTCCTACGAGCAGTACTTC. Amino acid sequence: CASSPKGQTRPSYEQYF.

The V gene is TRBV5-1, the J gene TRBJ2-3; 8 bases map to TRBD2. This CDR3 is built from 13 residues. CDR1 is SGHRS, CDR2 YFSETQ, per germline. The V gene end was trimmed by 9 bases and the J gene end by 1 base; junction bases not matched to a gene: 4. In nucleotides, the CDR3 is TGCGCCACCTCGCGGGGGGGCACAGATACGCAGTATTTT. Encoded protein: CATSRGGTDTQYF. Combining the CDR3 with reference TRBV5-1 and TRBJ2-3 gives the whole variable domain KAGVTQTPRYLIKTRGQQVTLSCSPISGHRSVSWYQQTPGQGLQFLFEYFSETQRNKGNFPGRFSGRQFSNSRSEMNVSTLELGDSALYLCATSRGGTDTQYFGPGTRLTVL.

V gene TRBV18 combines with J gene TRBJ2-2; D remains ambiguous. Between the trimmed V and J ends, which lost 5 bases and 6 bases, there was a span of 7 bases. Germline lookup yields CDR1 KGHSH and CDR2 LQKENI. There are 12 residues in the CDR3. The CDR3 nucleotides read TGTGCCAGCTCAGCGGCACCCGGGGAGCTGTTTTTT. Translated, it gives CASSAAPGELFF.

The chain joins TRBV6-2 or TRBV6-3 to TRBJ1-1, with 9 bases fitting TRBD1. Germline-derived CDR1 and CDR2 are MNHEY and SVGEGT. This CDR3 is built from 15 residues. The V and J ends lost 6 bases and 3 bases, in that order; junction bases with no gene match: 8. The CDR3 here is CASSSRTGVDTEAFF. CDR3 DNA: TGTGCCAGCAGCTCTAGGACAGGGGTAGACACTGAAGCTTTCTTT.

The rearrangement uses TRBV7-2 and TRBJ2-7, with 9 bases matching TRBD1. Trimming took 5 bases from V and 5 from J; bases not matched to a gene: 10. Looked up from germline, CDR1 is SGHTA and CDR2 is FQGNSA. The CDR3 is 15 residues long. Here the CDR3 reads CASSPIRQGGDEQYF. CDR3 DNA: TGTGCCAGCAGCCCGATACGACAGGGGGGCGACGAGCAGTACTTC. The whole variable domain, filled in from reference TRBV7-2 and TRBJ2-7, reads GAGVSQSPSNKVTEKGKDVELRCDPISGHTALYWYRQSLGQGLEFLIYFQGNSAPDKSGLPSDRFSAERTGGSVSTLTIQRTQQEDSAVYLCASSPIRQGGDEQYFGPGTRLTVT.

As DNA, the CDR3 is TGCGCCAGCAGCTTGGAGACTAGCGGCAGGAATGAGCAGTTCTTC. Amino acid sequence: CASSLETSGRNEQFF. This rearrangement joins TRBV5-1 to TRBJ2-1, with 9 bases matching TRBD2. Germline CDR1 SGHRS, CDR2 YFSETQ. The CDR3 has 15 residues. The V gene end was trimmed by 0 bases and the J gene end by 7 bases; junction bases not matched to a gene: 5.

The chain couples TRBV2 to TRBJ1-4, with a tentative D call TRBD1 (6 bases). This CDR3 region has 15 residues. Germline CDR1 and CDR2: SNHLY and FYNNEI. V was clipped by 3 bases and J by 8 bases, with 16 bases between them. The CDR3 DNA reads TGTGCCAGCAGTGAGGGAGACAGGTCGGGGGAAAAACTGTTTTTT. Translation gives CASSEGDRSGEKLFF.

The V gene is TRBV28, the J gene TRBJ1-2; the D is unclear. The germline V and J ends were trimmed by 2 bases and 0 bases, with 7 bases remaining between them. Germline V gene sequence: CDR1 MDHEN, CDR2 SYDVKM. The CDR3 length is 14 residues. For the CDR3, the DNA is TGTGCCAGCAGTTTAATCATCACTAACTATGGCTACACCTTC. The encoded protein is CASSLIITNYGYTF.

The CDR3 DNA reads as TGTGCCAGCAGCCAAAATCTAGCTAACAATGAGCAGTTCTTC. Protein sequence: CASSQNLANNEQFF. V is TRBV14 and J is TRBJ2-1; D is possibly TRBD2 (5 bases). In germline, CDR1 is SGHDN, CDR2 FVKESK. The CDR3 is 14 amino acids. The V and J ends lost 2 bases and 5 bases respectively, with 10 bases between them.

This rearrangement joins TRBV7-2 to TRBJ1-4; D remains ambiguous. Per the germline V gene, CDR1 is SGHTA and CDR2 is FQGNSA. CDR3 size: 13 residues. V gave up 1 base and J gave up 7 bases, with 7 bases separating them. This CDR3 reads CASSLGGGEKLFF. The DNA of the CDR3 is TGTGCCAGCAGCTTAGGCGGCGGTGAAAAACTGTTTTTT.

The chain carries TRBV28 and TRBJ2-7, with a tentative D call TRBD2 (5 bases). CDR1 and CDR2 from the germline V gene are MDHEN and SYDVKM. With 2 bases removed from V and 0 bases from J, the gap between germline ends came to 14 bases. The CDR3 extends over 16 amino acids. CDR3 nucleotide sequence: TGTGCCAGCAGTTTAGTCCGGACGGACTTCTCCTACGAGCAGTACTTC. This gives the protein CASSLVRTDFSYEQYF.

The CDR3 sequence is CASSQLASSYNEQFF. In DNA form, the CDR3 reads TGTGCCAGTAGTCAGCTAGCGAGCTCCTACAATGAGCAGTTCTTC. The chain uses TRBV19 and TRBJ2-1, with D maybe TRBD2 (6 bases). This CDR3 comprises 15 residues. Germline V gives CDR1 LNHDA, CDR2 SQIVND (reference sequence). With 5 bases removed from V and 0 bases from J, the gap between germline ends came to 11 bases.

The rearrangement links TRBV10-3 to TRBJ1-2; 9 nucleotides agree with TRBD1. The germline CDR1 and CDR2 sequences are ENHRY and SYGVKD. J lost 5 bases, V lost 10 bases, and 11 bases had no gene match. CDR3 size: 14 residues. The CDR3 protein is CATTGPGQGYGYTF. The CDR3 coding sequence is TGTGCCACCACGGGGCCGGGACAGGGATATGGCTACACCTTC.

CDR3 DNA: TGTGCCAGCTTAGCAGACACTAATGAAAAACTGTTTTTT. Protein product: CASLADTNEKLFF. The chain couples TRBV28 to TRBJ1-4; D unresolved. Germline values: CDR1 MDHEN, CDR2 SYDVKM. This CDR3 has 13 amino acids. V lost 8 bases and J 2 bases, leaving 9 bases between the germline ends.

J is TRBJ2-3 and V is TRBV9, with 9 bases aligning to TRBD1. CDR3 length equals 16 residues. The J segment lost 2 bases and the V segment lost 4 bases, leaving 8 bases of the junction unmatched. Per germline, CDR1 SGDLS and CDR2 YYNGEE. This CDR3 is CASSSPGTGHTDTQYF. The CDR3 nucleotides read TGTGCCAGCAGCTCCCCCGGGACAGGGCACACAGATACGCAGTATTTT.

Notes on this clone: Other nucleotide sequences from this sample produce the same CDR3. The chain joins TRBV30 to TRBJ1-2; D might be TRBD1 (6 bases). There are 11 residues in the CDR3. CDR1 and CDR2 (germline): GTSNPN, SVGIG (reference sequence). With 8 bases removed from V and 5 bases from J, the gap between germline ends came to 12 bases. The CDR3 sequence is CARGGHYGYTF. CDR3 nucleotides: TGTGCCCGGGGGGGGCATTATGGCTACACCTTC.

V usage is TRBV5-1 and J usage is TRBJ2-2; tentative D call: TRBD2 (6 bases). This CDR3 has 15 residues. The V end was cut by 0 bases, the J end by 1 base, with 7 bases between. Germline CDR1 reads SGHRS; CDR2 reads YFSETQ. The DNA of the CDR3 is TGCGCCAGCAGCTTGGGACTAGTGAACACCGGGGAGCTGTTTTTT. It translates to CASSLGLVNTGELFF.